The T cell receptor beta chain described here comes from a study of blood T cell repertoires in COVID-19. About the research overall: Samples taken during acute and convalescent COVID-19 were collected in the United States, Italy and Spain. In each case, the material was cDNA or gDNA derived from T cells, B-cell-depleted T cells, or PBMCs.

This CDR3 has 16 amino acids. Per germline, CDR1 MDHEN and CDR2 SYDVKM. The V segment lost 4 bases and the J segment 0 bases; nucleotides outside the gene matches: 6. In the authors' methods: From reference gene primer amplification, estimates of nucleated cell counts were derived. Assay used: immunoSEQ multiplex PCR; TCRdb lists only in-frame clones, some missing. That table is the source of V, J and clone size, and D and trimming were worked out from the DNA. The profile shows about 68,000 clones, 91% of them singletons. The Seattle patients joined while their infection was active and were tracked longitudinally afterward.

The V gene is TRBV28, the J gene TRBJ1-3; 7 nucleotides align to TRBD1. The receptor was derived from a man in his forties or fifties with COVID-19, enrolled during active disease. Sequencing input: peripheral blood. CDR3 nucleotide sequence: TGTGCCAGCAGTTCCGGACAGGTAGCCTCTGGAAACACCATATATTTT. This gives the protein CASSSGQVASGNTIYF.